A selection of T cell receptor beta chains follows, all from one sample in a study of CD8 T cells in Susac syndrome. MiXCR was run by TCRdb on the immunoSEQ multiplex PCR reads, yielding one entry per CDR3 protein. The sample has hundreds of thousands of distinct CDR3 sequences, approximately 89% seen once. The sample comprised CD8+ T cells from PBMCs. The receptors come from a human donor with multiple sclerosis. The conserved cysteine and the conserved F or W are not part of the CDR3 here. A D gene is named only where the DNA matches it firmly.

TRBV10-3	TRBJ1-1	.	AISDLGEYTEAF
TRBV4-2	TRBJ1-2	TRBD1	ASGPGGTGDGYT
TRBV12-3/TRBV12-4	TRBJ2-3	.	ASSPPWDLGDTQY
TRBV15	TRBJ2-7	.	ATSSHSSPRMVGGTYEQY
TRBV5-1	TRBJ2-7	.	ASREGTLYEQY
TRBV4-2	TRBJ2-2	.	ASRTEDGSDGELF
TRBV7-8	TRBJ2-7	.	ASSPPPFYEQY
TRBV6-5	TRBJ2-1	TRBD2	ASSYYGRANEQF
TRBV15	TRBJ2-1	.	ATSSPLGRVSNEQF
TRBV30	TRBJ1-1	.	AWRDQVNTEAF
TRBV2	TRBJ2-7	TRBD2	ASMTSGVKTPYEQY
TRBV27	TRBJ2-7	.	ASSLYGGSYEQY
TRBV28	TRBJ2-1	.	ASRRGPSLF
TRBV6-5	TRBJ1-5	TRBD1	ASSSSTGGPFGQPQH
TRBV4-1	TRBJ1-1	.	ASSHGDTEAF
TRBV11-2	TRBJ2-3	TRBD2	ASSATAGDTDTQY
TRBV25-1	TRBJ2-3	.	ASSEYAGSGGTQY
TRBV5-4	TRBJ1-2	TRBD1	ASTFSGGDGYT
TRBV3-1	TRBJ1-1	TRBD1	ASSHTDREAF
TRBV27	TRBJ2-1	.	ASRTLTYNEQF
TRBV28	TRBJ1-1	.	ASSLTASGTEAF
TRBV27	TRBJ2-2	.	ASSLNVSRDESGELF
TRBV4-1	TRBJ1-1	.	ASSRGVDEDTEAF
TRBV13	TRBJ2-3	.	ASSTRASWSPDTQY
TRBV5-4	TRBJ2-1	TRBD2	ASSLEVVTSGAYNEQF
TRBV27	TRBJ1-1	TRBD1	ASHFTGQGEAF
TRBV7-9	TRBJ1-1	.	ASSLISELSEAF
TRBV14	TRBJ1-2	.	ASSQDRLRWMKTSYT
TRBV6-5	TRBJ1-2	.	ASSYSRVYGYT
TRBV30	TRBJ1-6	.	AWSERWSTYNSPLH
TRBV27	TRBJ2-7	.	ASGGRGVFYEQY
TRBV6-5	TRBJ1-1	TRBD1	ASSEDRANTEAF
TRBV6-2/TRBV6-3	TRBJ2-2	.	ASSVSGDTGELF
TRBV6-1	TRBJ2-7	.	ASSERGRGSSYEQY
TRBV5-1	TRBJ2-7	TRBD1	ASSRRRGRPYEQY
TRBV27	TRBJ2-1	.	ASRDQGDEQF
TRBV12-3/TRBV12-4	TRBJ2-4	.	ASSLGDIQY
TRBV10-3	TRBJ1-4	.	AISERLNEKLF
TRBV20-1	TRBJ2-7	.	SARSKVLSYEQY
TRBV20-1	TRBJ1-1	.	SPPGFGGRKNTEAF
TRBV10-2	TRBJ1-2	TRBD1	ASSEPQGDTNYGYT
TRBV7-9	TRBJ1-1	TRBD1	ASSPGTEAYTEAF
TRBV6-5	TRBJ2-5	TRBD1	ASSYRTGSETQY
TRBV5-6	TRBJ2-3	.	ASRIWGVPDTQY
TRBV7-9	TRBJ1-1	.	ASSLGGDDTEAF
TRBV28	TRBJ1-1	TRBD1	ASSRDRTEAF
TRBV7-2	TRBJ2-3	.	ASSPRGVEASTDTQY
TRBV4-1	TRBJ2-1	TRBD1	ASSPGTGVNEQF
TRBV27	TRBJ2-7	.	ASSYHQAGEQY
TRBV5-1	TRBJ2-5	.	ASSLAWTLHGTQY
TRBV29-1	TRBJ2-3	TRBD2	SVVSGGIADTQY
TRBV4-1	TRBJ2-7	.	ASSQDVRSSYEQY
TRBV9	TRBJ1-1	.	ASSVYRDSLPSLNTEAF